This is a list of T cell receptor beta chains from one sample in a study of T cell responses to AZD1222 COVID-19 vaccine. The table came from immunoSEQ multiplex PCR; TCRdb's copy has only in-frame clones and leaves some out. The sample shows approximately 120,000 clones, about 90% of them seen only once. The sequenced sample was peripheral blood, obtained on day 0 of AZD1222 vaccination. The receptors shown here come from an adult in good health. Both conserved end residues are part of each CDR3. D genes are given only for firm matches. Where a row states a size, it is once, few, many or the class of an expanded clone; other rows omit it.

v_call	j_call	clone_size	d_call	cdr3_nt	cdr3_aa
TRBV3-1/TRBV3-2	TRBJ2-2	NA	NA	TGTGCCAGCAGCCAAGGGGGAAGGCAGAACACCGGGGAGCTGTTTTTT	CASSQGGRQNTGELFF
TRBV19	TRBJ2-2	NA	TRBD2	TGTGCCAGCACCAGCGCCGGGACTAGCGGGAGAGGGGAGCTGTTTTTT	CASTSAGTSGRGELFF
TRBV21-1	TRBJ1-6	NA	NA	TGTGCCAGCAGCAAATGCAGTCAGAGACAGGGAGGAAATTCACCCCTCCACTTT	CASSKCSQRQGGNSPLHF
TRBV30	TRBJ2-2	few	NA	TGTGCCTGGAGCTGGGACCCTGCAACCGGGGAGCTGTTTTTT	CAWSWDPATGELFF
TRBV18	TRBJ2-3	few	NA	TGTGCCAGCTCACCACTCCAGCTAATGGCTGGGGCTCGCACAGATACGCAGTATTTT	CASSPLQLMAGARTDTQYF
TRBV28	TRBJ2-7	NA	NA	TGTGCCAGCAGTTTATTAACAGGGATATCGGCCGAGCAGTACTTC	CASSLLTGISAEQYF
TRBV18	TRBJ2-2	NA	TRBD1	TGTGCCAGCTCACCAACAGGGGGCATCGGGGAGCTGTTTTTT	CASSPTGGIGELFF
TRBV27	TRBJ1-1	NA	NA	TGTGCCAGCAGCTTCGGCACTGAAGCTTTCTTT	CASSFGTEAFF
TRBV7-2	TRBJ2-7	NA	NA	TGTGCCAGCAGCTTTTTCTTGAACGAGCAGTACTTC	CASSFFLNEQYF
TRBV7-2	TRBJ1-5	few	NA	TGTGCCAGCAGCTTACCTCAACAGCCATATAGCAATCAGCCCCAGCATTTT	CASSLPQQPYSNQPQHF
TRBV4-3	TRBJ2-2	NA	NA	TGCGCCAGCAGCCAAGATAAGTCTCTCCCCGGGGAGCTGTTTTTT	CASSQDKSLPGELFF
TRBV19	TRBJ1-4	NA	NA	TGTGCCAGTAGTACCGGCTTCGATGAAAAACTGTTTTTT	CASSTGFDEKLFF
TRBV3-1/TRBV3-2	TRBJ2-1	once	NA	TGTGCCAGCAGCCCGTATCGGGACACCCTAGGGTCAGATGAGCAGTTCTTC	CASSPYRDTLGSDEQFF
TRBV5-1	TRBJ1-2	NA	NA	TGCGCCAGCAGGATCGACAGGAACTATGGCTACACCTTC	CASRIDRNYGYTF
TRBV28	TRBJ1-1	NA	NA	TGTGCCAGCAGTTTCTTGGTACGTGGTGACATGAACACTGAAGCTTTCTTT	CASSFLVRGDMNTEAFF
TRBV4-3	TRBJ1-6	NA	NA	TGCGCCAGCAGCCAAGATGGCAGCTATAATTCACCCCTCCACTTT	CASSQDGSYNSPLHF
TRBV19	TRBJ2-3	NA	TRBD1	TGTGCCAGTAGTAATAGGGGGACAGGGACGTTGACAGACACGCAGTATTTT	CASSNRGTGTLTDTQYF
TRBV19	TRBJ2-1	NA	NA	TGTGCCAGTAGTACCGCCCGACAGACCCACTACAATGAGCAGTTCTTC	CASSTARQTHYNEQFF
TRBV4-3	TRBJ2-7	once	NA	TGCGCCAGCAGCCCCCAATTGGGACCCGAGCAGTACTTC	CASSPQLGPEQYF
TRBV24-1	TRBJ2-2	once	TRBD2	TGTGCCACCAGTCAGCTAGCGGGGGGTACCGGGGAGCTGTTTTTT	CATSQLAGGTGELFF
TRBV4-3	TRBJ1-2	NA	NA	TGCGCCAGCAGCCAAGATTGGACAGTTCTTACATATGGCTACACCTTC	CASSQDWTVLTYGYTF
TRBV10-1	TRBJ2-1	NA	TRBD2	TGCGCCAGCAGTAGCAGCGGGAGGCGAGAAAGGAACAATGAGCAGTTCTTC	CASSSSGRRERNNEQFF
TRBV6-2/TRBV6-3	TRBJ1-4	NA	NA	TGTGCCAGCAGTTACGAGGCCAGTAGTGCAACTAATGAAAAACTGTTTTTT	CASSYEASSATNEKLFF
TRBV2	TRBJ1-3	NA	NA	TGTGCCAGCAGTGATTACGGGACGGGACACTCTGGAAACACCATATATTTT	CASSDYGTGHSGNTIYF
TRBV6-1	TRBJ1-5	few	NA	TGTGCCAGCAGTGAACCTGGTGGCACAACGGAGCCCCAGCATTTT	CASSEPGGTTEPQHF
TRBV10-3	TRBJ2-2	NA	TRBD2	TGTGCCATCAGTGAGCCTCGGAGGTGGAGCGGGAGGGGGAGCACCGGGGAGCTGTTTTTT	CAISEPRRWSGRGSTGELFF
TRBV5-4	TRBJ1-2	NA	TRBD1	TGTGCCAGCAGTCTGCCAGGGGGCGACTTGGATGGCTACACCTTC	CASSLPGGDLDGYTF
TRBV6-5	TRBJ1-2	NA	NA	TGTGCCAGCACGGGATCGGGGCCTAACTATGGCTACACCTTC	CASTGSGPNYGYTF
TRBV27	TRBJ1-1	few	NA	TGTGCCAGCAGTTTGGGACCGCCGAACACTGAAGCTTTCTTT	CASSLGPPNTEAFF
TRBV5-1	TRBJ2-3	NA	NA	TGCGCCAGCAGCTTAAGGACCAAGGATACGCAGTATTTT	CASSLRTKDTQYF
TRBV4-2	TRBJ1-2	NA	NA	TGTGCCAGCAGCCAAGGGGCGGGGGCGACAGGTTATGGCTACACCTTC	CASSQGAGATGYGYTF
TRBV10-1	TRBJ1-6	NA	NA	TGCGCCACCGCATCGGATGTAAATTCACCCCTCCACTTT	CATASDVNSPLHF